This TCR beta chain originates from a study of Ad26.COV2.S vaccination and SARS-CoV-2 variants. Findings and limits, study-wide: The TCR breadth and depth analyses may have understated or missed part of the total T cell responses. Substantial post-vaccination breadth of spike-specific CD8+ and CD4+ T cell responses was reported.

V shed 6 bases and J 8 bases; nucleotides not matched to a gene: 14. The CDR3 extends over 15 amino acids. Germline lookup yields CDR1 MDHEN and CDR2 SYDVKM. Here immunoSEQ multiplex PCR was the method, and the copy in TCRdb shows in-frame clones only, minus some. The table lists some 350,000 clones, roughly 94% of them singletons, with about 3.9% in the top ten. For this clone: The antigen remains undetermined.

The material sequenced was peripheral blood, taken after recovery from COVID-19. The clonotype comes from a human donor who had recovered from COVID-19. The chain recombines TRBV28 with TRBJ1-2; the match to TRBD1 covers 8 bases. The DNA for the CDR3 is TGTGCCAGCAGCCCCGTGGACAGGGACTTTGGAGGCTACACCTTC. It is translated as CASSPVDRDFGGYTF.